This entry describes one T cell receptor beta chain. This sample was taken from a study of T-cell memory formation after mild COVID-19. The germline V gene has CDR1 SQVTM and CDR2 ANQGSEA. Losses at the gene ends were 6 bases for V and 1 base for J; bases not matched to a gene: 7. This CDR3 has 15 amino acids. A 5'RACE reaction primed in the constant segment made cDNA libraries of TCR alpha and TCR beta, and these carried sample barcodes and UMIs. Using its own MiXCR run on the 5' RACE reads, TCRdb lists one record per CDR3 protein. This sample carries around 420,000 distinct CDR3 sequences, roughly 26% of them seen once, and the ten largest clones take 8.8%.

The receptor was derived from an adult woman who had mild COVID-19 (a few samples of this study predate the infection). Cell type and time point are not known. The chain couples TRBV29-1 to TRBJ2-3; 10 bases map to TRBD1. Sequenced sample: PBMCs or a T cell subset sorted from them (not recorded which). The CDR3 nucleotides read TGCAGCGTCCTCAGCGGGACAGGGGGCACAGATACGCAGTATTTT. It translates to CSVLSGTGGTDTQYF.